The 27 T cell receptor beta chains in this list originate from one sample, sequenced in a study of blood T cell repertoires in COVID-19. Sequenced by immunoSEQ multiplex PCR; TCRdb stores in-frame clones only, minus some. The table lists some 270,000 clones, 84% of them singletons, with 1.5% to 1.9% in the top ten. What was sequenced was peripheral blood. The receptors originated from a woman aged 40 to 49 who had recovered from COVID-19.

This clone was picked up one time. The chain has TRBV30 and TRBJ1-3; no clear D. CDR3 length: 19 amino acids. V shed 3 bases and J shed 0 bases, with 24 bases lying between them. Germline V gene lookup returns CDR1 GTSNPN and CDR2 SVGIG (reference sequence). The CDR3 loop reads CAWRPRGFSPLSSGNTIYF. The CDR3 coding sequence is TGTGCCTGGAGACCCCGGGGTTTTAGCCCCCTAAGCTCTGGAAACACCATATATTTT.

V and J are TRBV7-9 and TRBJ1-6, with 7 bases aligning to TRBD1. Germline CDR1 SEHNR, CDR2 FQNEAQ (reference sequence). V lost 5 bases and J lost 7; bases outside the gene matches: 5. This CDR3 contains 14 residues. The CDR3 nucleotides are TGTGCCAGCAGCATACGACAGGGAAATTCACCCCTCCACTTT. It is translated as CASSIRQGNSPLHF.

This clone was observed once. The chain joins TRBV5-4 to TRBJ2-3, with a possible D match to TRBD1 (6 bases). Per the germline V gene, CDR1 is SGHNT and CDR2 is YYREEE (reference sequence). The germline V and J ends were trimmed by 0 bases and 3 bases, with 11 bases remaining between them. The CDR3 sequence is 15 residues long. The CDR3 sequence: CASSLVGAMTDTQYF. CDR3 nucleotide sequence: TGTGCCAGCAGCTTGGTGGGGGCTATGACAGATACGCAGTATTTT.

The V gene is TRBV18, the J gene TRBJ1-1, with a weak D call TRBD1 (5 bases). The CDR3 length is 14 residues. Germline V gives CDR1 KGHSH, CDR2 LQKENI. The V and J ends lost 8 bases and 3 bases respectively, with 16 bases between them. This CDR3 is CASTEQVGDTEAFF. DNA for the CDR3: TGTGCCAGCACTGAACAGGTTGGGGACACTGAAGCTTTCTTT.

V usage is TRBV6-5 and J usage is TRBJ2-2, with D perhaps TRBD1 (6 bases). V was pared by 5 bases and J by 9 bases, with 16 bases between. Germline lookup yields CDR1 MNHEY and CDR2 SVGAGI. There are 14 residues in the CDR3. The CDR3, as DNA: TGTGCCAGCAGTACAGGGCTTCAGGTCCGGGAGCTGTTTTTT. This translates into CASSTGLQVRELFF.

The genes are TRBV5-1 and TRBJ2-3; weak D call: TRBD1 (5 bases). CDR3 length equals 12 residues. Germline V CDR1 and CDR2: SGHRS, YFSETQ. The V and J ends lost 4 bases and 4 bases respectively, with 7 bases between them. The CDR3 loop is CASSQGADTQYF. CDR3 DNA sequence: TGCGCCAGCAGCCAGGGCGCAGATACGCAGTATTTT. Full variable domain (outside the CDR3, taken from reference TRBV5-1 and TRBJ2-3): KAGVTQTPRYLIKTRGQQVTLSCSPISGHRSVSWYQQTPGQGLQFLFEYFSETQRNKGNFPGRFSGRQFSNSRSEMNVSTLELGDSALYLCASSQGADTQYFGPGTRLTVL.

The V gene is TRBV6-1, the J gene TRBJ2-6, with TRBD1 as a possible D gene (6 bases). CDR1 and CDR2 (germline): MNHNS, SASEGT. V was pared by 3 bases and J by 4 bases, with 10 bases between. The CDR3 extends over 15 amino acids. The CDR3 bases are TGTGCCAGCAGTGAGCATGGACAGGGGGCCAACGTCCTGACTTTC. This gives the protein CASSEHGQGANVLTF.

V gene TRBV2 combines with J gene TRBJ1-2, with D possibly TRBD1 on 5 matching bases. With 4 bases removed from V and 4 bases from J, the gap between germline ends came to 10 bases. This CDR3 region has 13 residues. Germline CDR1 SNHLY, CDR2 FYNNEI. The CDR3 loop is CASSVEGAYGYTF. CDR3 in DNA: TGTGCCAGCAGTGTGGAAGGGGCCTATGGCTACACCTTC.

This chain uses TRBV2 with TRBJ1-5; D call uncertain. This CDR3 comprises 15 residues. Trimming pared 0 bases from V and 6 bases from J, leaving 12 bases between. CDR1 and CDR2 (germline): SNHLY, FYNNEI. The CDR3 sequence is CASSEALRTPQPQHF. For the CDR3, the DNA is TGTGCCAGCAGTGAAGCGCTTCGAACACCTCAGCCCCAGCATTTT.

The rearrangement links TRBV3-1 (or the pseudogene TRBV3-2) to TRBJ2-1, with a possible D match to TRBD1 (5 bases). Germline CDR1 and CDR2: LGHDT and YNNKEL (reference sequence). CDR3 size: 15 residues. Trimming pared 4 bases from V and 9 bases from J, leaving 19 bases between. CDR3 residues: CASSPNSGLFSEQFF. The CDR3 nucleotides are TGTGCCAGCAGCCCAAATTCAGGGTTATTTAGTGAGCAGTTCTTC.

The rearrangement links TRBV2 to TRBJ1-2, with 9 bases that match TRBD1. The CDR3 has 15 amino acids. Germline V lookup: CDR1 SNHLY, CDR2 FYNNEI. V shed 6 bases and J 6 bases; nucleotides not matched to a gene: 11. The chain's CDR3 is CASRLMTGGGHGYTF. As DNA, the CDR3 is TGTGCCAGCAGACTGATGACAGGGGGTGGTCATGGCTACACCTTC.

The rearrangement links TRBV27 to TRBJ2-7, with 12 bases fitting TRBD1. Germline lookup yields CDR1 MNHEY and CDR2 SMNVEV (reference sequence). V was clipped by 6 bases and J by 0 bases; unmatched bases: 9. This CDR3 contains 17 residues. CDR3: CASRLGTGGSSSYEQYF. Here the CDR3 DNA reads TGTGCCAGCAGATTAGGGACAGGGGGCTCGAGCTCCTACGAGCAGTACTTC.

V usage is TRBV30 and J usage is TRBJ1-5, with D maybe TRBD1 (5 bases). CDR3 length equals 14 residues. In germline, CDR1 is GTSNPN, CDR2 SVGIG (reference sequence). Trimming removed 5 bases at V and 0 bases at J, with 11 bases between. The CDR3 spells CAWAGAYSNQPQHF. Here the CDR3 DNA reads TGTGCCTGGGCTGGGGCCTATAGCAATCAGCCCCAGCATTTT. The full variable domain, completed using reference TRBV30 and TRBJ1-5, is SQTIHQWPATLVQPVGSPLSLECTVEGTSNPNLYWYRQAAGRGLQLLFYSVGIGQISSEVPQNLSASRPQDRQFILSSKKLLLSDSGFYLCAWAGAYSNQPQHFGDGTRLSIL.

As DNA, the CDR3 is TGTGCCAGCAGTTGGGGCGGAAAACTGTTTTTT. Translation: CASSWGGKLFF. The gene calls are TRBV28 and TRBJ1-4; D is possibly TRBD1 (5 bases). Germline V gene lookup returns CDR1 MDHEN and CDR2 SYDVKM. This CDR3 has 11 residues. Deletions cut 4 bases from V and 10 bases from J, with 7 bases between.

This clone occurred once. The chain links TRBV28 to TRBJ2-7; 9 bases line up with TRBD1. Losses at the gene ends were 7 bases for V and 0 bases for J; bases not matched to a gene: 7. The CDR3 covers 15 residues. Germline CDR1 and CDR2: MDHEN and SYDVKM. The CDR3: CASIPGTGSSYEQYF. CDR3 bases: TGTGCCAGCATCCCGGGGACAGGGAGCTCCTACGAGCAGTACTTC.

This chain uses TRBV10-3 with TRBJ2-1; TRBD1 aligns across 7 bases. This CDR3 contains 14 residues. V was clipped by 7 bases and J by 5 bases; unmatched bases: 8. Germline assignment: CDR1 ENHRY and CDR2 SYGVKD. CDR3 coding DNA: TGTGCCATCACCGACAGGGTTGGAGACAATGAGCAGTTCTTC. It codes for CAITDRVGDNEQFF.

For the CDR3, the DNA is TGTGCCAGTGGAGGACAGGGGGGCTACGAGCAGTACTTC. Its translation is CASGGQGGYEQYF. V gene TRBV12-3 or TRBV12-4 combines with J gene TRBJ2-7; 10 bases align to TRBD1. The CDR3 loop spans 13 amino acids. V was clipped by 9 bases and J by 3 bases; unmatched bases: 5.

The chain recombines TRBV2 with TRBJ2-1, with unresolved D. This CDR3 is 12 amino acids long. CDR1 SNHLY and CDR2 FYNNEI come from the germline V gene. The V gene lost 7 bases and the J gene lost 9 bases, with 13 bases spanning the gap. CDR3 nucleotide sequence: TGTGCCAGCACGTTACATTCGGGTGAGCAGTTCTTC. Translated, it gives CASTLHSGEQFF.

This clone was recorded once. The chain carries TRBV10-3 and TRBJ1-2, with TRBD1 matching over 9 bases. Germline CDR1 is ENHRY and CDR2 is SYGVKD. The CDR3 contains 15 residues. The V segment lost 4 bases and the J segment 3 bases; nucleotides outside the gene matches: 6. CDR3 nucleotides: TGTGCCATCAGTGGTCACAGGGGGCTCGACTATGGCTACACCTTC. The encoded protein is CAISGHRGLDYGYTF.

The chain is built from TRBV28 and TRBJ1-4, with TRBD1 matching 10 bases. This CDR3 contains 14 residues. V was pared by 2 bases and J by 6 bases, with 0 bases of the junction left unmatched. Germline CDR1 and CDR2: MDHEN and SYDVKM. The chain's CDR3 is CASSLGTGDEKLFF. CDR3 nucleotide sequence: TGTGCCAGCAGTTTAGGGACAGGGGATGAAAAACTGTTTTTT.

The V gene is TRBV15, the J gene TRBJ1-1, with D unresolved. CDR1 is LNHNV and CDR2 is YYDKDF in the germline V gene (reference sequence). CDR3 length: 15 residues. V was shortened by 0 bases and J by 4 bases, with 12 bases between the two germline ends. CDR3 in amino acids: CATSRDPGGITEAFF. CDR3 in DNA: TGTGCCACCAGCAGAGATCCTGGAGGTATCACTGAAGCTTTCTTT.

The V and J genes are TRBV11-2 and TRBJ2-5; a weak D match, TRBD2 (5 bases). This CDR3 is 14 amino acids long. The V and J ends lost 1 base and 1 base respectively, with 7 bases between them. Per the germline V gene, CDR1 is SGHAT and CDR2 is FQNNGV. Here the CDR3 DNA reads TGTGCCAGCAGCTTAGCGGGGAGCCAAGAGACCCAGTACTTC. It yields the protein CASSLAGSQETQYF.

J is TRBJ1-6 and V is TRBV2; TRBD1 matches at 9 bases. Trimming at V came to 7 bases and at J to 5 bases, leaving 3 bases not matched to a gene. The CDR3 loop spans 14 amino acids. Germline V lookup: CDR1 SNHLY, CDR2 FYNNEI. The CDR3 region is CASIRDRDNSPLHF. The DNA for the CDR3 is TGTGCCAGCATTAGGGACAGGGATAATTCACCCCTCCACTTT. The complete variable domain, with remaining parts taken from reference TRBV2 and TRBJ1-6, reads EPEVTQTPSHQVTQMGQEVILRCVPISNHLYFYWYRQILGQKVEFLVSFYNNEISEKSEIFDDQFSVERPDGSNFTLKIRSTKLEDSAMYFCASIRDRDNSPLHFGNGTRLTVT.

The rearrangement joins TRBV28 to TRBJ1-4; 7 bases are a match to TRBD1. Germline V lookup: CDR1 MDHEN, CDR2 SYDVKM. The CDR3 covers 14 residues. With 5 bases clipped from V and 6 bases from J, the junction kept 6 bases outside the gene matches. The CDR3 DNA sequence: TGTGCCAGCAGTCCTATTACAGGGGATGAAAAACTGTTTTTT. It is translated as CASSPITGDEKLFF. Full variable domain (outside the CDR3, taken from reference TRBV28 and TRBJ1-4): DVKVTQSSRYLVKRTGEKVFLECVQDMDHENMFWYRQDPGLGLRLIYFSYDVKMKEKGDIPEGYSVSREKKERFSLILESASTNQTSMYLCASSPITGDEKLFFGSGTQLSVL.

In its sample, this clone was seen once. The rearrangement joins TRBV11-3 to TRBJ2-5; 7 bases are a match to TRBD2. The CDR3 runs 15 residues. Germline CDR1 reads SGHNT; CDR2 reads YENEEA. V gave up 1 base and J gave up 4 bases; unmatched junction bases: 6. CDR3 coding DNA: TGTGCCAGCAGCTTAGGAGGACTAGGAGCAGAGACCCAGTACTTC. Protein sequence: CASSLGGLGAETQYF. The full variable domain, in which reference TRBV11-3 and TRBJ2-5 provide the parts outside the CDR3, is EAGVVQSPRYKIIEKKQPVAFWCNPISGHNTLYWYLQNLGQGPELLIRYENEEAVDDSQLPKDRFSAERLKGVDSTLKIQPAELGDSAVYLCASSLGGLGAETQYFGPGTRLLVL.

This clone was counted only a few times. The chain is built from TRBV28 and TRBJ2-7, with a weak D call TRBD2 (7 bases). The CDR3 sequence is 14 residues long. With 9 bases removed from V and 7 bases from J, the gap between germline ends came to 22 bases. Germline V gene data show CDR1 as MDHEN and CDR2 as SYDVKM. The CDR3 DNA follows: TGTGCCAGTACAGGGCCTAGCGGCCTAGGGGAGCAGTACTTC. Translated, it gives CASTGPSGLGEQYF.

This chain uses TRBV29-1 with TRBJ2-7; D may be TRBD2 (6 bases). The CDR3 consists of 12 residues. In germline, CDR1 is SQVTM, CDR2 ANQGSEA. V lost 4 bases, J lost 7 bases, and 14 bases lay in between. The CDR3 coding sequence is TGCAGCGTTGGGTCTGCGGCGGGGGAGCAGTACTTC. It translates to CSVGSAAGEQYF.